The 20 T cell receptor beta chains listed next were all sequenced from one sample in a study of Graves' ophthalmopathy and Graves' hyperthyroidism. Investigators amplified TCR beta CDR3 regions from RNA transcripts. The workflow started with a first-round RT-PCR run with HTBI primers and then moved on to a second-round multiplex PCR. TCRdb re-called the multiplex PCR reads through MiXCR, storing one row per CDR3 protein. The sample includes just over 600,000 distinct CDR3 sequences, about 20% of them seen just once. Sequencing input: peripheral blood. The origin of the receptors is a woman under 30 with stable Graves' hyperthyroidism. Some clones in this sample may be carry-over from other donors' samples.

This clonotype occurred a few times. The chain recombines TRBV21-1 with TRBJ2-7; TRBD2, the D gene given by the table, was not confirmed from the DNA. TRBV21-1 is a pseudogene locus. This CDR3 has 20 amino acids. The CDR3 is CASSTQLRLLAGARSYEQYF. CDR3 DNA sequence: TGTGCCAGCAGCACGCAACTCAGGCTACTAGCGGGAGCCCGCTCCTACGAGCAGTACTTC.

This clonotype was seen ten or more times. The chain uses TRBV11-2 and TRBJ2-2; TRBD2 matches 10 bases. V lost 5 bases and J lost 5; bases outside the gene matches: 8. The CDR3 has 16 amino acids. Germline loops: CDR1 SGHAT, CDR2 FQNNGV. The CDR3 loop is CASSPTGTSVTGELFF. The DNA for the CDR3 is TGTGCCAGCAGCCCAACCGGGACTAGCGTTACCGGGGAGCTGTTTTTT.

This clonotype was counted ten times or more. The gene calls are TRBV28 and TRBJ1-2; D remains unclear. Trimming pared 3 bases from V and 3 bases from J, leaving 11 bases between. Germline V gene sequence: CDR1 MDHEN, CDR2 SYDVKM. This CDR3 contains 14 residues. The CDR3: CASSLLVSDYGYTF. CDR3 nucleotides: TGTGCCAGCAGTTTGTTGGTGTCAGACTATGGCTACACCTTC.

This clonotype was counted only a few times. The J gene is TRBJ1-5, the V gene TRBV2; a weak D match, TRBD1 (6 bases). There are 15 residues in the CDR3. From germline, CDR1 is SNHLY and CDR2 FYNNEI. V shed 8 bases and J shed 1 base, with 15 bases lying between them. The CDR3 nucleotides read TGTGCCAGCTCAATACAAAGGGGGAGCAATCAGCCCCAGCATTTT. Protein product: CASSIQRGSNQPQHF.

This clonotype came up many times. The chain combines TRBV28 with TRBJ2-7, with 9 nucleotides matching TRBD1. Germline CDR1 reads MDHEN; CDR2 reads SYDVKM. Trimming took 7 bases from V and 4 from J; bases not matched to a gene: 11. The CDR3 extends over 15 amino acids. The CDR3 here is CASTWGDREGYEQYF. The CDR3 DNA reads TGTGCCAGCACCTGGGGGGACAGGGAGGGATACGAGCAGTACTTC.

Comments on this clonotype: This CDR3 fails to terminate in the conserved phenylalanine or tryptophan, so it likely reflects a read error. The chain is built from TRBV29-1 and TRBJ2-7; 11 bases map to TRBD2. V lost 6 bases and J lost 3; bases outside the gene matches: 4. CDR3 size: 13 residues. Germline V CDR1 and CDR2: SQVTM, ANQGSEA. The CDR3 DNA reads TGCAGCGTCGCAGGACTAGCGGGCTACGAGCAGTACTAC. Residues: CSVAGLAGYEQYY.

This clonotype was counted at least ten times. J is TRBJ2-7 and V is TRBV27; 8 bases align to TRBD1. Trimming took 3 bases from V and 4 from J; bases not matched to a gene: 2. The CDR3 is 13 amino acids. In germline, CDR1 is MNHEY, CDR2 SMNVEV (reference sequence). CDR3 DNA: TGTGCCAGCAGTTTCAGGGGGCAGTACGAGCAGTACTTC. It encodes CASSFRGQYEQYF.

The CDR3 is CASSQWTEAFF. The CDR3 bases are TGTGCCAGCAGTCAATGGACTGAAGCTTTCTTT. The chain carries TRBV2 and TRBJ1-1; D ambiguous. The CDR3 spans 11 residues. V lost 5 bases to trimming and J lost 5 bases, with 6 bases between them. CDR1 is SNHLY and CDR2 is FYNNEI in the germline V gene.

The chain employs TRBV5-1 and TRBJ1-5; TRBD1 aligns across 7 bases. Germline CDR1 SGHRS, CDR2 YFSETQ. Trimming removed 0 bases from V and 3 bases from J; junction bases left unmatched: 3. The CDR3 is 15 amino acids. The CDR3 loop reads CASSLAGQVNQPQHF. The CDR3 region has the DNA TGCGCCAGCAGCTTGGCAGGACAGGTCAATCAGCCCCAGCATTTT.

This sequence joins TRBV5-1 and TRBJ2-5, with a tentative D call TRBD2 (6 bases). V was cut by 10 bases and J by 8 bases, with 24 bases left in between. This CDR3 comprises 14 residues. Germline V gene sequence: CDR1 SGHRS, CDR2 YFSETQ. This CDR3 is CASQTVWGVETQYF. CDR3 nucleotides: TGCGCCTCGCAAACGGTCTGGGGGGTCGAAACCCAGTACTTC. Variable domain in full (rest from reference TRBV5-1 and TRBJ2-5): KAGVTQTPRYLIKTRGQQVTLSCSPISGHRSVSWYQQTPGQGLQFLFEYFSETQRNKGNFPGRFSGRQFSNSRSEMNVSTLELGDSALYLCASQTVWGVETQYFGPGTRLLVL.

The genes are TRBV7-2 and TRBJ2-5; D is perhaps TRBD2 (5 bases). V lost 7 bases and J 0 bases, leaving 12 bases between the germline ends. CDR1 is SGHTA, CDR2 FQGNSA, per germline. The CDR3 length is 14 residues. The CDR3 DNA reads TGTGCCAGCACCTATCGGGGTAACCAAGAGACCCAGTACTTC. It codes for CASTYRGNQETQYF.

This clonotype was detected ten times or more. This chain uses TRBV6-2 or TRBV6-3 with TRBJ1-2, with D tentatively TRBD1 (6 bases). The CDR3 is 12 amino acids. V was pared by 6 bases and J by 4 bases, with 9 bases between. Germline-derived CDR1 and CDR2 are MNHEY and SVGEGT. The DNA of the CDR3 is TGTGCCAGCAGGGGACAATTCTATGGCTACACCTTC. Protein: CASRGQFYGYTF.

The V and J genes are TRBV11-2 and TRBJ2-2; 11 bases match TRBD2. Trimming took 1 base from V and 6 from J; bases not matched to a gene: 4. Germline assignment: CDR1 SGHAT and CDR2 FQNNGV. This CDR3 has 16 amino acids. This chain's CDR3 is CASSLVLAGASGELFF. CDR3 bases: TGTGCCAGCAGCTTAGTACTAGCGGGAGCATCCGGGGAGCTGTTTTTT. Full variable domain (missing parts from reference TRBV11-2 and TRBJ2-2): EAGVAQSPRYKIIEKRQSVAFWCNPISGHATLYWYQQILGQGPKLLIQFQNNGVVDDSQLPKDRFSAERLKGVDSTLKIQPAKLEDSAVYLCASSLVLAGASGELFFGEGSRLTVL.

This clonotype has at least ten counts. This chain joins TRBV10-3 and TRBJ2-2, with TRBD1 matching 11 bases. The J segment lost 4 bases and the V segment lost 3 bases, leaving 4 bases of the junction unmatched. Germline CDR1 is ENHRY and CDR2 is SYGVKD. CDR3 size: 16 residues. The CDR3 loop is CAISEPGQGGTGELFF. CDR3 sequence (DNA): TGTGCCATCAGTGAACCGGGACAGGGGGGCACCGGGGAGCTGTTTTTT.

This clonotype was seen repeatedly, ten times or more. This chain connects TRBV2 to TRBJ2-7; 7 positions match TRBD2. This CDR3 is 16 amino acids long. After removal of 8 bases from V and 5 bases from J, the junction contained 18 bases not matched to a gene. CDR1 SNHLY and CDR2 FYNNEI come from the germline V gene. Here the CDR3 DNA reads TGTGCCAGCGGCGGTGGAGCGGGGACCCCAGCTAACGAGCAGTACTTC. Translating it yields CASGGGAGTPANEQYF.

The rearrangement links TRBV6-1 to TRBJ1-5; the D gene is possibly TRBD1 (5 bases). The germline V and J ends were trimmed by 1 base and 5 bases, with 12 bases remaining between them. The germline V gene has CDR1 MNHNS and CDR2 SASEGT. This CDR3 is 15 amino acids long. The chain's CDR3 is CASSEVEGTDQPQHF. CDR3 DNA sequence: TGTGCCAGCAGTGAAGTGGAGGGGACGGATCAGCCCCAGCATTTT.

This clonotype was picked up many times. This chain uses TRBV5-1 with TRBJ2-4; D unresolved. V lost 3 bases to trimming and J lost 8 bases, with 12 bases between them. The germline gives CDR1 SGHRS, CDR2 YFSETQ. The CDR3 runs 13 residues. The CDR3 DNA reads as TGCGCCAGCAGCTACGATAACGAGGACATTCAGTACTTC. Protein: CASSYDNEDIQYF.

To note about this clonotype: This sequence may be a read error, since a much larger clone differs from it by one base. CDR3 nucleotide sequence: TGTGCCAGCACGGTAGGGGGACTGCACCTCCCCCAAGAGACCCAGTACTTC. Translated, it gives CASTVGGLHLPQETQYF. The chain couples TRBV5-6 to TRBJ2-5; D may match TRBD1 or TRBD2 (6 bases each). From germline, CDR1 is SGHDT and CDR2 YYEEEE. V shed 6 bases and J shed 1 base, with 22 bases lying between them. The CDR3 runs 17 residues.

The J gene is TRBJ2-5, the V gene TRBV7-3; the D is unclear. Looked up from germline, CDR1 is SGHTA and CDR2 is FQGTGA. The CDR3 consists of 15 residues. Trimming removed 0 bases at V and 5 bases at J, with 13 bases between. CDR3 DNA: TGTGCCAGCAGCTTAACGACACAGAACGGGGAGACCCAGTACTTC. Translated: CASSLTTQNGETQYF. Looking up the rest from reference TRBV7-3 and TRBJ2-5 gives the full variable domain: GAGVSQTPSNKVTEKGKYVELRCDPISGHTALYWYRQSLGQGPEFLIYFQGTGAADDSGLPNDRFFAVRPEGSVSTLKIQRTERGDSAVYLCASSLTTQNGETQYFGPGTRLLVL.

V gene TRBV28 combines with J gene TRBJ2-5; D call uncertain. Germline CDR1 is MDHEN and CDR2 is SYDVKM. V lost 3 bases and J 2 bases, leaving 16 bases between the germline ends. The length of the CDR3 is 16 residues. The CDR3 loop is CASSFVRAPSQETQYF. The CDR3 coding sequence is TGTGCCAGCAGTTTCGTAAGGGCCCCTAGTCAAGAGACCCAGTACTTC.